This T cell receptor (beta chain) was identified during a study of PD-1 blockade in mismatch repair-deficient tumors. Generated by immunoSEQ multiplex PCR, the TCRdb table keeps only in-frame clones and is missing some. The profile covers under 40,000 clones, with over 80% appearing a single time and roughly 0.98% taken by the ten largest. Germline V gene data show CDR1 as MNHNS and CDR2 as SASEGT. This CDR3 region has 15 residues. V dropped 2 bases and J dropped 3 bases, with 13 bases sitting between them. The chain employs TRBV6-1 and TRBJ1-1; D is perhaps TRBD1 (5 bases). The sequence derives from an adult with mismatch repair-deficient cancer. The sequences come from PBMCs, collected about 38 weeks after starting pembrolizumab. CDR3 protein: CASSESLGGYTEAFF. The CDR3, as DNA: TGTGCCAGCAGTGAAAGTCTCGGGGGGTACACTGAAGCTTTCTTT.